Below, one T cell receptor (beta chain) is given with its context. No antigen is known for it. Base qualities were left out, and no much larger clone turns up one base away. In Seattle, one collaborating source enrolled patients while the infection was active and tracked those patients longitudinally over the course of disease. Collaborating institutions collected whole blood in K2EDTA tubes following their own protocols. For TCRbeta analysis, collaborators shipped samples as frozen whole blood, isolated PBMCs, or DNA extracted from either of those sample types. The data derive from a study of blood T cell repertoires in COVID-19 (TCRdb year 2020). Concerning the study at large: Collaborator samples came from the United States, Italy and Spain and covered acute and convalescent phases of COVID-19. A de-identified subject ID, COVID-19 status, age in years and sex were almost always included in the sample metadata. The material from the prospective study consisted of cDNA or gDNA derived from T cells, B-cell-depleted T cells, or PBMCs. Deeply sampled blood TCRbeta repertoires from subjects exposed to, actively infected with, or recovered from COVID-19 were included in the dataset. The samples were drawn from two sources: the first 160 participants of the ongoing ImmuneRACE study, and 1,000 to 1,500 subjects contributed by 6 global collaborators. Where HLA class I and class II types were available, the types were taken from metadata supplied by the sample provider, not from assay-based typing. The repertoires were released in a freely available public database intended as a resource for research on the immune response to SARS-CoV-2.

Overall study results and their limits: How much clinical and demographic metadata was included differed by source and by participant, and the metadata was provided uncurated.

For CDR1 and CDR2, the germline V gene lists MNHEY and SVGAGI. Relative to germline, V is missing 3 bases and J is missing 2 bases, with 4 bases of the junction outside any gene match. Its CDR3 holds 15 amino acids, cysteine through phenylalanine. The entry retains the CDR3 DNA only, 45 bases that are in frame from base 1. TCRbeta CDR3 regions were amplified from genomic DNA using the immunoSEQ Assay, a bias-controlled multiplex PCR. The study's own analysis went as follows. Nucleated cell counts per sample were estimated from amplification of reference gene primers within the assay. Sequence reads were collapsed and filtered to measure the absolute abundance of every unique TCRbeta CDR3 rearrangement. For each sample, productive Simpson clonality was calculated by taking the square root of Simpson's diversity index across productive rearrangements. TCRdb holds this immuneACCESS table with in-frame rearrangements only. Some clones are missing; in checked studies, unresolved V genes explain under half, and the rest has no known cause. For V, J and clone size, that table is used; D and trimming come from the DNA. This sample lists some 200,000 clones; over 80% were detected once. The ten top clones hold roughly 1.3% of the sample.

The sequenced material came from peripheral blood. This TCR was recovered from a woman aged 25 to 45 with COVID-19, enrolled during active disease. The V gene is TRBV6-5 and the J gene is TRBJ2-3; 8 bases in between match TRBD1. In nucleotide form, the sequence is TGTGCCAGCAGTTATGGGACAGGAGACACAGATACGCAGTATTTT. Its protein product is CASSYGTGDTDTQYF.